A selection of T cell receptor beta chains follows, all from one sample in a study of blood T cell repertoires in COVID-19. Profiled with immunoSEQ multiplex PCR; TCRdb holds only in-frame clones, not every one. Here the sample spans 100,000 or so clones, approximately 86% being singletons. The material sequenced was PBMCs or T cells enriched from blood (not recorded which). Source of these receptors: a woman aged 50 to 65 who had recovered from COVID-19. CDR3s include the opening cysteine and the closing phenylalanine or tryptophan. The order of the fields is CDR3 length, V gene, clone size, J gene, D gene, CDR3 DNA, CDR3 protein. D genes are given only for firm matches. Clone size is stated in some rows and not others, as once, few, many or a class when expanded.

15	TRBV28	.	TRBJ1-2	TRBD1	TGTGCCAGCAGACACTCGGGACAGATTAACTATGGCTACACCTTC	CASRHSGQINYGYTF
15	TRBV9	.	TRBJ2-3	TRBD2	TGTGCCAGCAGCGTAGCGGGGGGAAGCACAGATACGCAGTATTTT	CASSVAGGSTDTQYF
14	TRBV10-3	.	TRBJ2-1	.	TGTGCCATCAGTGAGCAGACAGACTACAATGAGCAGTTCTTC	CAISEQTDYNEQFF
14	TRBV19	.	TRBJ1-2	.	TGTGCCAGTAGTCTGGAGTCCTTGGGCTATGGCTACACCTTC	CASSLESLGYGYTF
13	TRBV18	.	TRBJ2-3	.	TGTGCCAGCTCACCCCATCGGGCAGATACGCAGTATTTT	CASSPHRADTQYF
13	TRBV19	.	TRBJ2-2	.	TGTGCCAGTCAGTGGAGGGCCTCCGGGGAGCTGTTTTTT	CASQWRASGELFF
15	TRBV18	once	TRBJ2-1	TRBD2	TGTGCCAGCTCCACAAGCGGGGGAGGGTACAATGAGCAGTTCTTC	CASSTSGGGYNEQFF
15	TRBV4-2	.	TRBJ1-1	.	TGTGCCAGCAGCCAAGATCCCCAGGGGTACACTGAAGCTTTCTTT	CASSQDPQGYTEAFF
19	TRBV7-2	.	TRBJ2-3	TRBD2	TGTGCCAGCAGCTTAATCTCCCTAGCGGGGGGGGAGGGCACAGATACGCAGTATTTT	CASSLISLAGGEGTDTQYF
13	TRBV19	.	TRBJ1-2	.	TGTGCCAGTACCCGGTATGAGACAGTGGGCTACACCTTC	CASTRYETVGYTF
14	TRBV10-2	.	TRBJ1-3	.	TGCGCCAGCAGTGACCCCGGGGCTGGAAACACCATATATTTT	CASSDPGAGNTIYF
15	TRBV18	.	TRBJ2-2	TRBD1	TGTGCCAGCTCACCACAGGGGGCCCACACCGGGGAGCTGTTTTTT	CASSPQGAHTGELFF
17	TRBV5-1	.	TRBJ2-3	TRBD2	TGCGCCAGCAGCTCGGGTAGACTAGCGGGAGTTACAGATACGCAGTATTTT	CASSSGRLAGVTDTQYF
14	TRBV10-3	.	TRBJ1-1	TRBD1	TGTGCCATCAGTCCGACAGGGTTAGGCACTGAAGCTTTCTTT	CAISPTGLGTEAFF
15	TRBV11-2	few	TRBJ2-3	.	TGTGCCAGCAGCTTACGTAGCTGGGGGGGCAATACGCAGTATTTT	CASSLRSWGGNTQYF
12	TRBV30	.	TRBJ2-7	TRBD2	TGTGCCTGGGCGGGAGGGGGCTACGAGCAGTACTTC	CAWAGGGYEQYF
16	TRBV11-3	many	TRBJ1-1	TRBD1	TGTGCCAGCAGTCCAGGACAGGGAGATGTGAACACTGAAGCTTTCTTT	CASSPGQGDVNTEAFF
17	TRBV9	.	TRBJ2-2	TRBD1	TGTGCCAGCAGCGTACGAGACCAGGGGGCCGGCACCGGGGAGCTGTTTTTT	CASSVRDQGAGTGELFF
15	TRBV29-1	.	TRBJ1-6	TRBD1	TGCAGCGCGCGGACCGGGACAGGGTCTAATTCACCCCTCCACTTT	CSARTGTGSNSPLHF
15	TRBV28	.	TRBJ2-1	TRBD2	TGTGCCAGCTCGTTACCGGGACTAGGGTACAATGAGCAGTTCTTC	CASSLPGLGYNEQFF
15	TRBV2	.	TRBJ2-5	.	TGTGCCAGCAGGGGGCTGGGGGCGCTGACGGAGACCCAGTACTTC	CASRGLGALTETQYF
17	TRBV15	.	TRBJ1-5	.	TGTGCCACCAGCCGTCATCCCACAGGGTTGGGCAATCAGCCCCAGCATTTT	CATSRHPTGLGNQPQHF
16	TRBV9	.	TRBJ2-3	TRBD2	TGTGCCAGCAGCGTAGACCTAGCGGGGGACACAGATACGCAGTATTTT	CASSVDLAGDTDTQYF
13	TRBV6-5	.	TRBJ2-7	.	TGTGCCAGCAGCGCGACAAGATCCTACGAGCAGTACTTC	CASSATRSYEQYF
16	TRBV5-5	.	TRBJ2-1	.	TGTGCCAGCAGCTTGGGTCCAGGAGGTTCCTACAATGAGCAGTTCTTC	CASSLGPGGSYNEQFF
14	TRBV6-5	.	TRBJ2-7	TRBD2	TGTGCCAGCTCGGTAGCGGGAGGAACCTACGAGCAGTACTTC	CASSVAGGTYEQYF
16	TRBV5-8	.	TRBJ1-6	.	TGTGCCAGCAGCTTGACGGTCGGTAGCTATAATTCACCCCTCCACTTT	CASSLTVGSYNSPLHF
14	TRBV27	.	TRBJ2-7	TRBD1	TGTGCCAGCAGCCAGGTGACAGGGTTCCACGAGCAGTACTTC	CASSQVTGFHEQYF
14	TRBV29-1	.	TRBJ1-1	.	TGCAGCGTTGAAAACCCGGGGGGGCACACTGAAGCTTTCTTT	CSVENPGGHTEAFF
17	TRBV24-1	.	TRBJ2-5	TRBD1	TGTGCCACCAGTGACGGGGGCCTAGGACAGGGCGGAGAGACCCAGTACTTC	CATSDGGLGQGGETQYF
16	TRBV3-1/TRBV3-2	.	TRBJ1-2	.	TGTGCCAGCAGCTATCGCGGGGTTGTAGCTAACTATGGCTACACCTTC	CASSYRGVVANYGYTF
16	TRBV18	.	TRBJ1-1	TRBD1	TGTGCCAGCTCACCGGACAGGGACCTAATAAACACTGAAGCTTTCTTT	CASSPDRDLINTEAFF
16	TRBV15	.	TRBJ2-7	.	TGTGCCACCAGCAGAGGAGCAGGGTATAGCTCCTACGAGCAGTACTTC	CATSRGAGYSSYEQYF
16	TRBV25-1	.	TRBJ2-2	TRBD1	TGTGCCAGCAGTACGCCGGGACAGGGGGTAACCGGGGAGCTGTTTTTT	CASSTPGQGVTGELFF
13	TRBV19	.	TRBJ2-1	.	TGTGCCAGTAGTATAGGCACAAACAATGAGCAGTTCTTC	CASSIGTNNEQFF
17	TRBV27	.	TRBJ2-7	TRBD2	TGTGCCAGCAGTTTATCGTCTAGCGGGAGTAGGATCGACGAGCAGTACTTC	CASSLSSSGSRIDEQYF
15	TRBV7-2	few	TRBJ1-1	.	TGTGCCAGCAGCTTACTAGGAAACTCTAACACTGAAGCTTTCTTT	CASSLLGNSNTEAFF
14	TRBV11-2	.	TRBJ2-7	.	TGTGCCAGCAGCTTAGTACAGGACTCCTACGAGCAGTACTTC	CASSLVQDSYEQYF
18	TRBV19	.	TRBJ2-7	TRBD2	TGTGCCAGTAGTATGACAGGGTCCAGGGCTAGCGGGAGGTACGAGCAGTACTTC	CASSMTGSRASGRYEQYF
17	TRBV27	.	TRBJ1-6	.	TGTGCCAGCAGATTACAGGGATCGGGCTCCTATAATTCACCCCTCCACTTT	CASRLQGSGSYNSPLHF
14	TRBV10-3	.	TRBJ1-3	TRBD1	TGTGCCATCAGTACAGGGGGCGGAAGAAACACCATATATTTT	CAISTGGGRNTIYF